These 3 T cell receptor beta chains were all obtained from the same sample, sequenced in a study of shared clonotypes between healthy human individuals. Repertoires were generated with immunoSEQ multiplex PCR, while TCRdb's copy carries only in-frame clones and drops some. Among roughly 640,000 clones, about 74% were seen once, and the ten largest hold under 2%. The sequencing input was memory CD4+ T cells sorted from blood. Stated subset: CD45RA-negative fraction. These TCRs come from a woman in her twenties or thirties in good health.

J is TRBJ1-2 and V is TRBV27; D perhaps matches TRBD1 (5 bases). CDR1 and CDR2 (germline): MNHEY, SMNVEV (reference sequence). This CDR3 spans 15 amino acids. Trimming removed 3 bases at V and 0 bases at J, with 11 bases between. CDR3 nucleotide sequence: TGTGCCAGCAGTTTTCGGGCAGGGCCTAACTATGGCTACACCTTC. Translation: CASSFRAGPNYGYTF.

This clone has a single count. The same CDR3 can be traced to other DNA sequences in this sample. CDR3 amino acids: CSAPGGTEAFF. DNA for the CDR3: TGCAGTGCCCCTGGGGGCACTGAAGCTTTCTTT. This chain links TRBV20-1 with TRBJ1-1; possible D gene TRBD1, 5 bases. The V end lost 6 bases, the J end lost 4 bases, and 9 bases lay between the germline ends. Germline V lookup: CDR1 DFQATT, CDR2 SNEGSKA (reference sequence). The length of the CDR3 is 11 residues.

This chain joins TRBV5-6 and TRBJ1-1, with D uncertain. V lost 1 base to trimming and J lost 1 base, with 23 bases between them. The germline CDR1 and CDR2 sequences are SGHDT and YYEEEE. The CDR3 consists of 19 residues. The DNA for the CDR3 is TGTGCCAGCAGCTTGTCCTACGTGGTGGGTGCAGGCCCGAACACTGAAGCTTTCTTT. Translating it yields CASSLSYVVGAGPNTEAFF.